This T cell receptor beta chain was sequenced for a study of graft-versus-host responses after intestinal transplantation. As for this clone: Its specificity is not known.

Profiled with immunoSEQ multiplex PCR; TCRdb holds only in-frame clones, not every one. The sample records about 90,000 clones, around 86% being singletons. The TCR comes from a human donor who received an intestinal transplant. This material consisted of unstimulated CD8+ T cells sorted from spleen or lymph node cells, taken before intestinal transplant.

The DNA of the CDR3 is TGTGCCAGCTCACGAGGACAGCTAACAGATACGCAGTATTTT. It is translated as CASSRGQLTDTQYF. The chain has TRBV13 and TRBJ2-3, with D perhaps matching TRBD1 (6 bases). V was pared by 8 bases and J by 3 bases, with 15 bases between. This CDR3 has 14 residues. Germline loops: CDR1 PRHDT, CDR2 FYEKMQ (reference sequence).